This T cell receptor beta chain appears in the sequencing data of a study of T cells in Graves' hyperthyroidism and ophthalmopathy. The germline V gene has CDR1 LNHDA and CDR2 SQIVND (reference sequence). V was pared by 5 bases and J by 1 base, with 7 bases of the junction left unmatched. The CDR3 is made up of 17 amino acids. This clonotype was observed a handful of times. Antigen: not known. RNA transcripts provided the source from which TCR beta CDR3 regions were amplified. First-round RT-PCR with HTBI primers amplified the TCR CDR3 region. TCRdb re-derived calls from the multiplex PCR reads in MiXCR, one entry per CDR3 protein. The table lists more than 300,000 distinct CDR3 sequences, 17% of them singletons. General study points: Among thyroid clonotypes expanded above 0.001, most also appeared in blood. The model predicted ophthalmopathy a median roughly 6.5 months before onset.

Uncontrolled infection, other autoimmune disease, pregnancy or lactation disqualified patients from enrolment. The blood sample was taken at first hyperthyroidism diagnosis, before any ophthalmopathy symptoms. The sample consisted of blood. The gene calls are TRBV19 and TRBJ2-1, with 11 bases matching TRBD2. The receptor was isolated from a woman in her thirties with Graves' hyperthyroidism that later progressed to Graves' ophthalmopathy. The CDR3 DNA reads as TGTGCCAGTAGTGAACTCCTAGCGGGAGGTTCCTACAATGAGCAGTTCTTC. Translation: CASSELLAGGSYNEQFF.